The 6 T cell receptor beta chains below were found in one sample sequenced in a study of vaccination effects on CD4 cells after COVID-19. CD4+ T cells specific for antigen were expanded with viral peptide pools by the ViraFEST assay before sequencing. It was after 10 days of culture that CD4+ T cells were isolated. It was between March and December 2020 that the person had a SARS-CoV-2 infection confirmed by PCR. Participants were given two doses of BNT162b2 or mRNA-1273 vaccine. For these TCRs, the target antigens are not known. The assay was immunoSEQ multiplex PCR, and TCRdb's table has in-frame clones only and misses some. This table holds 17,000 or so clones, approximately 82% found once. The sequenced sample was CD4+ T cells from PBMCs cultured with SARS-CoV-2 spike peptides, obtained after COVID-19 vaccination. The receptor source for this set is a human donor who had a prior SARS-CoV-2 infection.

The chain is built from TRBV5-1 and TRBJ2-7; D possibly corresponds to TRBD2 (6 bases). Germline CDR1 SGHRS, CDR2 YFSETQ. The CDR3 contains 15 residues. V was trimmed by 0 bases and J by 7 bases, leaving 17 bases between them. CDR3 amino acids: CASSLDPHSAGEQYF. CDR3 DNA sequence: TGCGCCAGCAGCTTGGACCCCCATAGCGCGGGGGAGCAGTACTTC. The full variable domain, with the rest looked up from reference TRBV5-1 and TRBJ2-7, is KAGVTQTPRYLIKTRGQQVTLSCSPISGHRSVSWYQQTPGQGLQFLFEYFSETQRNKGNFPGRFSGRQFSNSRSEMNVSTLELGDSALYLCASSLDPHSAGEQYFGPGTRLTVT.

The chain has TRBV5-1 and TRBJ2-1, with D perhaps TRBD1 or TRBD2 (6 bases each). This CDR3 spans 15 amino acids. V was clipped by 3 bases and J by 4 bases, with 14 bases between them. Germline V gene data show CDR1 as SGHRS and CDR2 as YFSETQ. The CDR3 region has the DNA TGCGCCAGCAGCTCGTCGGGGGCCCTGTACAATGAGCAGTTCTTC. Its protein product is CASSSSGALYNEQFF.

The chain recombines TRBV12-5 with TRBJ2-3, with a weak D call TRBD1 (6 bases). V lost 4 bases and J lost 6, with 17 bases in between. Germline V gene lookup returns CDR1 LGHNT and CDR2 FRNRAP. The CDR3 consists of 15 residues. CDR3 sequence reads: CASGWPGQQGDTQYF. The DNA of the CDR3 is TGTGCTAGTGGTTGGCCCGGACAGCAGGGTGATACGCAGTATTTT.

This clone showed up just a few times. V is TRBV18 and J is TRBJ2-7, with 8 bases identical to TRBD2. The CDR3 is 14 amino acids. The V gene end was trimmed by 5 bases and the J gene end by 0 bases; junction bases not matched to a gene: 3. Germline V lookup: CDR1 KGHSH, CDR2 LQKENI. As DNA, the CDR3 is TGTGCCAGCTCATTGGGACTAGTCTCCTACGAGCAGTACTTC. Protein product: CASSLGLVSYEQYF.

This clone was found once. This chain uses TRBV6-5 with TRBJ1-6, with TRBD1 identical over 9 bases. Per the germline V gene, CDR1 is MNHEY and CDR2 is SVGAGI. CDR3 length: 15 residues. The V segment lost 6 bases and the J segment 7 bases; nucleotides outside the gene matches: 7. The CDR3 here is CASSSSGTGNSPLHF. CDR3 coding DNA: TGTGCCAGCAGCTCATCCGGGACAGGGAATTCACCCCTCCACTTT.

This CDR3 is CASSLEILVWGRANYGYTF. Written as DNA, the CDR3 is TGTGCCAGCAGCTTGGAGATCCTCGTTTGGGGGCGAGCTAACTATGGCTACACCTTC. This rearrangement joins TRBV5-6 to TRBJ1-2; D might be TRBD1 (6 bases). The CDR3 has 19 amino acids. Trimming shortened V by 0 bases and J by 0 bases, and 21 bases separated the two germline ends. Germline V gene data show CDR1 as SGHDT and CDR2 as YYEEEE.